This T cell receptor (beta chain) was sequenced for a study of cytomegalovirus exposure and HLA in healthy donors. Study-level points and caveats: Earlier results showed most TCR beta V segments being productive about 90% or about 30% of the time. Reported findings show TCR beta sequences accurately forecast HLA-A and HLA-B alleles in most subjects. Later work found that TCR association rates differed between HLA loci; DRB1 had the most and HLA-C the fewest.

Primers for the PCR totalled 60 Vbeta and 13 Jbeta. Per the original data handling: Unique TCR beta chains numbered about 79 million in a later analysis, with roughly 11 million shared. Generated by immunoSEQ multiplex PCR, the TCRdb table keeps only in-frame clones and is missing some. D and trimming come from the DNA, and the V and J calls and clone size come from that table. The sample holds 100,000 to 150,000 clones, around 80% seen once. CDR1 and CDR2 from the germline V gene are SGHKS and YYEKEE (reference sequence). The CDR3 consists of 15 residues. V gave up 3 bases and J gave up 5 bases; unmatched junction bases: 7. A word on this clone: Antigen specificity is unknown.

The sample taken for sequencing was PBMCs. The source is a boy younger than 10 in good health and CMV-seronegative. This chain connects TRBV5-5 to TRBJ2-5, with TRBD2 matching over 10 bases. The CDR3 here is CASSSKTSGKETQYF. CDR3 coding DNA: TGTGCCAGCAGCTCTAAAACTAGCGGGAAGGAGACCCAGTACTTC.